The rows below give T cell receptor beta chains drawn from one sample of a study of tumor-infiltrating lymphocytes in localized non-small cell lung cancer. The repertoire was sequenced with immunoSEQ multiplex PCR; TCRdb's copy has only in-frame clones and lacks some. The sample has approximately 12,000 clones, 60% to 70% seen once; the top ten hold more than 6%. Sequencing was carried out using lung tumor tissue. The origin of the receptors is a human donor with non-small cell lung cancer. The CDR3 runs from the conserved cysteine through the conserved F or W. The order of the fields is J gene, V gene, clone size, D gene, CDR3 DNA, CDR3 protein. The D gene is left open where the match is weak. Rows may omit the clone size; those that give it use once, few, many or a size class.

TRBJ2-1 TRBV6-6 . . TGTGCCAGCAGTTACAGCGACTCCTACAATGAGCAGTTCTTC CASSYSDSYNEQFF
TRBJ1-4 TRBV5-4 . TRBD1 TGTGCCAGCAGCTTTAATGCGGGACAGCGACGCGGAGTGAATGAAAAACTGTTTTTT CASSFNAGQRRGVNEKLFF
TRBJ2-5 TRBV5-1 . . TGCGCTAGCAGCCGTGGGGAGACCCAGTACTTC CASSRGETQYF
TRBJ1-1 TRBV7-9 . . TGTGCCAGCAGCTTAGCGCCCGGGGCAGAAGCTTTCTTT CASSLAPGAEAFF
TRBJ1-5 TRBV11-2 . . TGTGCCAGCAGCTTATCGGCGAATCAGCCCCAGCATTTT CASSLSANQPQHF
TRBJ2-3 TRBV5-4 . . TGTGCCAGCAGCTTGCTCCCTACTCGGACTGTACGCACAGATACGCAGTATTTT CASSLLPTRTVRTDTQYF
TRBJ1-6 TRBV18 few . TGTGCCAGCTCACCACCGTTGGGCGACTATAATTCACCCCTCCACTTT CASSPPLGDYNSPLHF
TRBJ2-4 TRBV30 . . TGTGCCTGGAGTGTACTAAGGCGGGGTAAAAACATTCAGTACTTC CAWSVLRRGKNIQYF
TRBJ2-7 TRBV11-2 . TRBD2 TGTGCCAGCAGCTTGATACCGGGAGGCAGCTACGAGCAGTACTTC CASSLIPGGSYEQYF
TRBJ2-5 TRBV5-1 . TRBD2 TGCGCCAGCAGGATCGGGAGGCAAGAGACCCAGTACTTC CASRIGRQETQYF
TRBJ2-7 TRBV2 . . TGTGCCAGCAGTGAAGCGGGTGGGGTTTACGAGCAGTACTTC CASSEAGGVYEQYF
TRBJ2-7 TRBV5-6 . . TGTGCCAGCAGCCAAGTTAGCTCCTACGAGCAGTACTTC CASSQVSSYEQYF
TRBJ2-1 TRBV19 . TRBD2 TGTGCCAGTAGTATAGATTTTGCTAGCGGGGCCTACAATGAGCAGTTCTTC CASSIDFASGAYNEQFF
TRBJ1-5 TRBV11-3 . TRBD1 TGTGCCAGCAGCTTCGGACAGGAGGGAAATCAGCCCCAGCATTTT CASSFGQEGNQPQHF
TRBJ2-3 TRBV5-1 . TRBD2 TGCGCCACCCAGACTAGCGGGGGCGAAACAGATACGCAGTATTTT CATQTSGGETDTQYF
TRBJ2-1 TRBV7-9 . TRBD2 TGTGCCAGCAGCCCAACTAGCGTGGTTGGCAATGAGCAGTTCTTC CASSPTSVVGNEQFF